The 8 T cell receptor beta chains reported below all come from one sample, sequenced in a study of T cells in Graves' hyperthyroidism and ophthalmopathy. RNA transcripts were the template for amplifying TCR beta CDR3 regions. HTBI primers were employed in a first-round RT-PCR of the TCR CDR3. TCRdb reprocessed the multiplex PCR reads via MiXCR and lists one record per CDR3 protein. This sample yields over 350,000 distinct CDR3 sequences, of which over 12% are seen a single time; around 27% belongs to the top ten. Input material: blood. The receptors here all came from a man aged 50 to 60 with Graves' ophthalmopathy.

The CDR3 protein is CSAGTSGSGETQYF. The CDR3 DNA reads as TGCAGTGCCGGGACTAGCGGGAGCGGTGAGACCCAGTACTTC. This sequence joins TRBV20-1 and TRBJ2-5; 14 nucleotides match TRBD2. This CDR3 has 14 amino acids. Germline V lookup: CDR1 DFQATT, CDR2 SNEGSKA (reference sequence). The V segment lost 6 bases and the J segment 5 bases; nucleotides outside the gene matches: 5.

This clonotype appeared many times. Here the CDR3 DNA reads TGCAGCGTTGTATGGGGAGGCCAAGAGACCCAGTACTTC. Residues: CSVVWGGQETQYF. This chain joins TRBV29-1 and TRBJ2-5; tentative D call: TRBD2 (6 bases). The CDR3 runs 13 residues. Trimming cost V 4 bases and J 1 base, with 10 bases left between them. Germline loops: CDR1 SQVTM, CDR2 ANQGSEA. Combining the CDR3 with reference TRBV29-1 and TRBJ2-5 gives the whole variable domain SAVISQKPSRDICQRGTSLTIQCQVDSQVTMMFWYRQQPGQSLTLIATANQGSEATYESGFVIDKFPISRPNLTFSTLTVSNMSPEDSSIYLCSVVWGGQETQYFGPGTRLLVL.

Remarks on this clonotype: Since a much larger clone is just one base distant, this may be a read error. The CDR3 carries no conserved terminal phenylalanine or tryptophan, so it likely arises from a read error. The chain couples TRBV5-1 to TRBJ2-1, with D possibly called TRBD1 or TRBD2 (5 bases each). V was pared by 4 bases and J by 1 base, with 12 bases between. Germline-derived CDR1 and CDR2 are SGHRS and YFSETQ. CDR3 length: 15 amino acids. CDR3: CASSGMGVSYNEQFL. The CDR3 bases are TGCGCCAGCAGCGGGATGGGGGTTTCCTACAATGAGCAGTTCCTC.

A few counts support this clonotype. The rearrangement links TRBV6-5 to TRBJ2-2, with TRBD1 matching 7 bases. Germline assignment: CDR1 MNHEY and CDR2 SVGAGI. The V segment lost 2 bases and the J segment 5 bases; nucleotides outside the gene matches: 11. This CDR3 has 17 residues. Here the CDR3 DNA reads TGTGCCAGCAGTTACCATACAGGGGCCCCCTTGACCGGGGAGCTGTTTTTT. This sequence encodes CASSYHTGAPLTGELFF.

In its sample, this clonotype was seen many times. This chain's CDR3 is CASSLSTGGGKAFF. The CDR3 DNA reads as TGTGCCAGCAGCCTATCAACAGGGGGGGGAAAAGCTTTCTTT. The chain recombines TRBV7-8 with TRBJ1-1, with 8 bases that match TRBD1. The CDR3 spans 14 residues. Looked up from germline, CDR1 is SGHVS and CDR2 is FQNEAQ. V was clipped by 5 bases and J by 9 bases; unmatched bases: 11.

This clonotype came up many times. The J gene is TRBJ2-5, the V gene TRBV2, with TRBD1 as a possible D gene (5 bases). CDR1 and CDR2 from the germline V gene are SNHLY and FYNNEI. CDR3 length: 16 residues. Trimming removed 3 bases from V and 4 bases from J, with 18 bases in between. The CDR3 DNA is TGTGCCAGCAGTGAGGGGCAGGGTGGTTTCAGAGAGACCCAGTACTTC. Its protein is CASSEGQGGFRETQYF.

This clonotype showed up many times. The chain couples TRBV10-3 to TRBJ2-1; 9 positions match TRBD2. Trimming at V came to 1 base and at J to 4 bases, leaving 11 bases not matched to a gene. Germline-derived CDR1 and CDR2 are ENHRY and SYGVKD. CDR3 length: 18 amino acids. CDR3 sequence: CAISELGGRGKDYNEQFF. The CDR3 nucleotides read TGTGCCATCAGTGAGTTGGGCGGGAGGGGGAAGGATTACAATGAGCAGTTCTTC.

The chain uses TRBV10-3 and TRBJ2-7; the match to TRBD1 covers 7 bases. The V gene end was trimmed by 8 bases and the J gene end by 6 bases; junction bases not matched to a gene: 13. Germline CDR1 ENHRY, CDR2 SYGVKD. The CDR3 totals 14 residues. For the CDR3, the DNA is TGTGCCATCGGCCGAATTGGGGGACAGTCCGAGCAGTACTTC. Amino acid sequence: CAIGRIGGQSEQYF.